This T cell receptor beta chain is from a study of identical twins. Study conclusions and caveats: Surplus twin overlap in beta out-of-frame sequences was less pronounced. Abundant beta clonotypes from cord blood bore fewer insertions; memory repertoires lacked this pattern. Invariant MAIT and iNKT cells may have partly biased zero-insertion analyses.

With regard to this clonotype: Its cognate antigen is unknown. At one end, the junction sequence differs from germline, possibly due to a read error.

A template switching step contributed a universal primer site, while unique molecular identifiers were present in the cDNA. TCRdb reprocessed the 5' RACE reads with MiXCR, giving one entry per CDR3 protein. The top ten clones hold 0.35% to 0.45% of a sample with around 550,000 distinct CDR3 sequences, around 15% of them seen once. Germline-derived CDR1 and CDR2 are ENHRY and SYGVKD. The CDR3 covers 16 residues. The data also belong to a second study, concerning yellow fever vaccine responses in identical twins.

This chain connects TRBV10-3 to TRBJ1-1; 8 bases fit TRBD1. The TCR originated in a woman younger than 30 in good health. The sequencing sample was made of CD4+ T cells sorted from blood. This CDR3 is CAISKSGQGTNTEAFF. In DNA form, the CDR3 reads TGTGCCATCAGTAAGTCCGGACAGGGAACCAACACTGAAGCTTTCTTT.